Below, 22 T cell receptor beta chains from the same sample are listed, as sequenced in a study of T cell repertoires in cytomegalovirus infection. MiXCR, applied by TCRdb to the reads, yields one record per CDR3 protein. The sample yields hundreds of thousands of distinct CDR3 sequences, about 11% seen once. The sequenced sample was PBMCs. These receptors were taken from a human donor in good health (CMV status not recorded). Some clones in this sample may be carry-over from other donors' samples.

This clonotype was found many times. This sequence joins TRBV7-2 and TRBJ2-5, with 8 bases matching TRBD2. The J segment lost 4 bases and the V segment lost 5 bases, leaving 3 bases of the junction unmatched. CDR1 and CDR2 (germline): SGHTA, FQGNSA. The CDR3 covers 13 residues. The chain's CDR3 is CASSRSGRETQYF. CDR3 nucleotides: TGTGCCAGCAGCCGGAGCGGGAGAGAGACCCAGTACTTC.

This clonotype was found a few times. The chain carries TRBV7-9 and TRBJ2-3; TRBD1 might be the D (5 bases). Trimming stripped 2 bases from V and 3 bases from J, with 12 bases between. The CDR3 covers 15 residues. Germline CDR1 SEHNR, CDR2 FQNEAQ (reference sequence). In nucleotides, the CDR3 is TGTGCCAGCAGCTTAAGAGTCAGGGTGACAGATACGCAGTATTTT. This translates into CASSLRVRVTDTQYF.

J is TRBJ2-1 and V is TRBV20-1; 12 nucleotides match TRBD2. Germline values: CDR1 DFQATT, CDR2 SNEGSKA (reference sequence). J lost 5 bases, V lost 6 bases, and 5 bases had no gene match. The length of the CDR3 is 14 residues. This CDR3 is CSASTSGGDNEQFF. DNA of the CDR3: TGCAGTGCCTCGACTAGCGGGGGAGACAATGAGCAGTTCTTC.

This clonotype was found many times. The V call is TRBV19, the J call TRBJ1-5; TRBD1 agrees at 7 bases. Germline loops: CDR1 LNHDA, CDR2 SQIVND (reference sequence). The CDR3 loop spans 14 amino acids. J was trimmed by 7 bases and V by 5 bases; bases with no gene match: 8. The CDR3 reads CASSSLGGGQPQHF. DNA for the CDR3: TGTGCCAGTAGTTCCCTAGGGGGCGGGCAGCCCCAGCATTTT.

On this clonotype itself: A much larger clone differs from this one at a single base, so this may be a read error. Here the CDR3 omits its conserved ending phenylalanine or tryptophan, so a read error is the likely source. The rearrangement links TRBV12-3 or TRBV12-4 to TRBJ2-5; 7 nucleotides agree with TRBD1. The V gene end was trimmed by 5 bases and the J gene end by 4 bases; junction bases not matched to a gene: 4. The CDR3 totals 13 residues. The CDR3 loop reads CASSDTGAETQYL. CDR3 DNA sequence: TGTGCCAGCAGTGACACAGGGGCAGAGACCCAGTACCTC.

V usage is TRBV6-2 or TRBV6-3 and J usage is TRBJ2-7, with D perhaps TRBD2 (6 bases). V lost 6 bases, J lost 3 bases, and 12 bases lay in between. This CDR3 comprises 13 residues. Per the germline V gene, CDR1 is MNHEY and CDR2 is SVGEGT. As DNA, the CDR3 is TGTGCCAGCAGCAGGGACTTCGTCTACGAGCAGTACTTC. Its protein product is CASSRDFVYEQYF.

This clonotype was recorded many times. The CDR3 loop is CASSEGTSYYEQYF. For the CDR3, the DNA is TGTGCCAGCAGTGAAGGAACCAGCTATTACGAGCAGTACTTC. The chain is built from TRBV6-1 and TRBJ2-7; D unresolved. The CDR3 runs to 14 residues. Trimming removed 1 base at V and 4 bases at J, with 11 bases between. Looked up from germline, CDR1 is MNHNS and CDR2 is SASEGT.

The gene calls are TRBV5-1 and TRBJ2-3; D may be TRBD1 or TRBD2 (5 bases each). The CDR3 is 14 residues long. CDR1 and CDR2 from the germline V gene are SGHRS and YFSETQ. The ends were cut back, 2 bases at V and 3 bases at J, with 10 bases in the middle. CDR3: CASSFGTETDTQYF. CDR3 DNA sequence: TGCGCCAGCAGCTTTGGGACCGAAACAGATACGCAGTATTTT. The full variable domain, with the rest looked up from reference TRBV5-1 and TRBJ2-3, is KAGVTQTPRYLIKTRGQQVTLSCSPISGHRSVSWYQQTPGQGLQFLFEYFSETQRNKGNFPGRFSGRQFSNSRSEMNVSTLELGDSALYLCASSFGTETDTQYFGPGTRLTVL.

In its sample, this clonotype was seen many times. The chain joins TRBV10-3 to TRBJ1-1, with TRBD1 as a possible D gene (5 bases). Trimming pared 8 bases from V and 1 base from J, leaving 11 bases between. This CDR3 contains 13 residues. The V gene's germline CDR1 is ENHRY and CDR2 SYGVKD. Here the CDR3 reads CAIGRTSNTEAFF. Here the CDR3 DNA reads TGTGCCATCGGACGGACATCGAACACTGAAGCTTTCTTT.

This clonotype was observed many times. The chain joins TRBV7-3 to TRBJ1-1, with D perhaps matching TRBD1 (5 bases). The CDR3 has 16 residues. Germline lookup yields CDR1 SGHTA and CDR2 FQGTGA. Between the trimmed V and J ends, which lost 5 bases and 1 base, there was a span of 17 bases. The CDR3 loop reads CASSRLLRGQNTEAFF. CDR3 sequence (DNA): TGTGCCAGCAGCCGCCTTTTGAGGGGCCAGAACACTGAAGCTTTCTTT. The full variable domain, completed using reference TRBV7-3 and TRBJ1-1, is GAGVSQTPSNKVTEKGKYVELRCDPISGHTALYWYRQSLGQGPEFLIYFQGTGAADDSGLPNDRFFAVRPEGSVSTLKIQRTERGDSAVYLCASSRLLRGQNTEAFFGQGTRLTVV.

This clonotype was seen a handful of times. This sequence joins TRBV3-1 and TRBJ1-2; D is possibly TRBD1 (6 bases). In germline, CDR1 is LGHDT, CDR2 YNNKEL (reference sequence). Between the trimmed V and J ends, which lost 1 base and 8 bases, there was a span of 17 bases. This CDR3 is 15 amino acids long. The DNA for the CDR3 is TGTGCCAGCAGCCAAGGGGAGCAGGGGACGGAAGGCTACACCTTC. Its translation: CASSQGEQGTEGYTF.

This clonotype was seen ten or more times. The genes are TRBV9 and TRBJ2-1; TRBD2 agrees at 9 bases. Trimming cost V 4 bases and J 7 bases; bases outside gene matches: 6. Germline loops: CDR1 SGDLS, CDR2 YYNGEE. CDR3 length: 14 amino acids. CDR3 loop: CASSSSGRINEQFF. In nucleotides, the CDR3 is TGTGCCAGCAGCTCGAGCGGGAGGATAAATGAGCAGTTCTTC.

This clonotype was detected a few times. This rearrangement joins TRBV28 to TRBJ2-5; either TRBD1 or TRBD2 may fit D (6 bases each). Germline loops: CDR1 MDHEN, CDR2 SYDVKM. The germline V and J ends were trimmed by 3 bases and 2 bases, with 19 bases remaining between them. CDR3 length: 17 residues. The DNA for the CDR3 is TGTGCCAGCAGTTTGTGGGGGGCGGCGGGGCGACAAGAGACCCAGTACTTC. Translating it yields CASSLWGAAGRQETQYF.

This clonotype has at least ten counts. CDR3 amino acids: CSAKKGISDQPQHF. The CDR3 DNA sequence: TGCAGTGCTAAGAAGGGGATTTCGGATCAGCCCCAGCATTTT. V gene TRBV20-1 combines with J gene TRBJ1-5, with D possibly matching TRBD1 (5 bases). From germline, CDR1 is DFQATT and CDR2 SNEGSKA (reference sequence). The CDR3 length is 14 residues. V lost 4 bases, J lost 5 bases, and 15 bases lay in between.

This clonotype appeared a few times. The CDR3 is CASSQDTRGSYNEQFF. The DNA for the CDR3 is TGTGCCAGCAGCCAAGATACTCGCGGGAGTTACAATGAGCAGTTCTTC. The chain carries TRBV4-2 and TRBJ2-1, with 7 bases matching TRBD2. This CDR3 spans 16 amino acids. Germline V gene sequence: CDR1 LGHNA, CDR2 YNFKEQ. V dropped 0 bases and J dropped 4; count of bases not matched to a gene: 6.

This clonotype was counted ten times or more. CDR3 protein: CAILPNRESPEAFF. For the CDR3, the DNA is TGTGCCATCCTACCCAACAGGGAGTCCCCTGAAGCTTTCTTT. The rearrangement joins TRBV10-3 to TRBJ1-1; D possibly corresponds to TRBD1 (6 bases). The CDR3 has 14 amino acids. The V and J ends lost 8 bases and 6 bases respectively, with 19 bases between them. Per the germline V gene, CDR1 is ENHRY and CDR2 is SYGVKD.

This clonotype was counted at least ten times. CDR3 nucleotide sequence: TGTGCCAGCGTCCGACGCCGGGGGCTCGATACGCAGTATTTT. Its translation is CASVRRRGLDTQYF. V and J are TRBV6-1 and TRBJ2-3; D is tentatively TRBD1 or TRBD2 (6 bases each). The V gene's germline CDR1 is MNHNS and CDR2 SASEGT. Between the trimmed V and J ends, which lost 8 bases and 6 bases, there was a span of 18 bases. The CDR3 length is 14 residues.

This clonotype was picked up many times. V gene TRBV6-6 combines with J gene TRBJ2-6; D is undetermined. The V end was cut by 4 bases, the J end by 0 bases, with 19 bases between. The CDR3 covers 19 residues. Germline lookup yields CDR1 MNHNY and CDR2 SVGAGI (reference sequence). The CDR3 DNA sequence: TGTGCCAGCAGTTTGATCACGAAGGTGACACTCTCTGGGGCCAACGTCCTGACTTTC. It translates to CASSLITKVTLSGANVLTF.

In this sample, this clonotype turned up many times. The chain employs TRBV3-1 and TRBJ2-7; D might be TRBD2 (5 bases). Deletions cut 1 base from V and 1 base from J, with 5 bases between. Germline V CDR1 and CDR2: LGHDT, YNNKEL (reference sequence). The CDR3 is 13 residues long. The CDR3 sequence is CASSQGTSYEQYF. CDR3 coding DNA: TGTGCCAGCAGCCAAGGGACTTCCTACGAGCAGTACTTC.

Many counts were recorded for this clonotype. V gene TRBV6-2 or TRBV6-3 combines with J gene TRBJ1-2; possibly TRBD1 for D (6 bases). CDR1 MNHEY and CDR2 SVGEGT come from the germline V gene. The V and J ends lost 5 bases and 4 bases respectively, with 23 bases between them. The CDR3 runs to 17 residues. In nucleotides, the CDR3 is TGTGCCAGCAGTAGACCGGGACAACAATTGCTAAGCTATGGCTACACCTTC. Translation gives CASSRPGQQLLSYGYTF.

This clonotype appeared many times. The rearrangement joins TRBV28 to TRBJ1-3; D possibly corresponds to TRBD1 (6 bases). The germline gives CDR1 MDHEN, CDR2 SYDVKM. This CDR3 has 16 amino acids. V lost 5 bases to trimming and J lost 2 bases, with 16 bases between them. CDR3 loop: CASSPLTGRPGNTIYF. The CDR3, as DNA: TGTGCCAGCAGTCCACTGACAGGCCGCCCTGGAAACACCATATATTTT.

At least ten counts were recorded for this clonotype. The chain joins TRBV20-1 to TRBJ2-2; a possible D gene is TRBD2 (6 bases). Germline V gene sequence: CDR1 DFQATT, CDR2 SNEGSKA (reference sequence). The CDR3 loop spans 16 amino acids. The V gene lost 0 bases and the J gene lost 5 bases, with 16 bases spanning the gap. In DNA, the CDR3 is TGCAGTGCTAGAGACTCAAATCGGGGGATAACCGGGGAGCTGTTTTTT. This translates into CSARDSNRGITGELFF.